This T cell receptor beta chain was recorded in a study of Graves' ophthalmopathy and Graves' hyperthyroidism. Study summary: Stable hyperthyroidism denotes an absence of ophthalmopathy throughout 18 months of follow-up.

The study, taken as a whole, reports: Blood also carried most expanded thyroid clonotypes exceeding 0.001 frequency. Discrimination between ophthalmopathy and stable hyperthyroidism by a 13-signature model showed 85% to 90% sensitivity and almost 83% specificity.

Germline CDR1 reads SGHTA; CDR2 reads FQGNSA. Trimming shortened V by 5 bases and J by 4 bases, and 20 bases separated the two germline ends. This CDR3 contains 16 residues. This clonotype was observed a handful of times. The antigen is unknown. Amplified material comprised TCR beta CDR3 regions derived from RNA transcripts. An opening RT-PCR round employed HTBI primers and preceded a second-round multiplex PCR. Each CDR3 protein is one row after TCRdb ran MiXCR on the multiplex PCR reads. The sample yields around 1.1 million distinct CDR3 sequences, about two fifths seen once. The sequence was collected from an adult man with Graves' hyperthyroidism. The chain couples TRBV7-2 to TRBJ2-5; D might be TRBD2 (6 bases). Sequencing used peripheral blood or thyroid tissue (not recorded which). The CDR3 nucleotides read TGTGCCAGCAGCCCCCCGGTAGGCGGGGCGGGAGAGACCCAGTACTTC. Translating gives CASSPPVGGAGETQYF.